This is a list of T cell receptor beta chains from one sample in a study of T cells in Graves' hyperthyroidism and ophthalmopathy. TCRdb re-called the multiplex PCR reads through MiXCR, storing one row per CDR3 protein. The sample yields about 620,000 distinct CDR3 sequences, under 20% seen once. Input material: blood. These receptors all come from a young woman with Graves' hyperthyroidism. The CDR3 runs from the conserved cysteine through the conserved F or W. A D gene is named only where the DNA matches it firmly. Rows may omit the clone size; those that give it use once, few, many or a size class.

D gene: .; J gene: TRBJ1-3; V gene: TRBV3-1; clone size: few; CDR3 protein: CASSAGGNTIYF; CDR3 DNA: TGTGCCAGCAGCGCAGGGGGAAACACCATATATTTT
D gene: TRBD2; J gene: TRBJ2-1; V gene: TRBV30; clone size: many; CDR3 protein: CAWRGLAGAVSEQFF; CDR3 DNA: TGTGCCTGGAGGGGACTAGCGGGAGCGGTTAGTGAGCAGTTCTTC
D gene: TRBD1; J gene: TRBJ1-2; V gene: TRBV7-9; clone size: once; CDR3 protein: CASSLGDRNSYGYTF; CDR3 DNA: TGTGCCAGCAGCTTAGGGGACAGGAACTCCTATGGCTACACCTTC
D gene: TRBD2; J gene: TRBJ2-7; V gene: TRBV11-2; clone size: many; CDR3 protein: CASSYEGLATHEQYF; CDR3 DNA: TGTGCCAGCAGCTATGAGGGACTAGCGACCCACGAGCAGTACTTC
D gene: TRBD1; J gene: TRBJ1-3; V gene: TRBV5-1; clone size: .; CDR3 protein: CASTEDTLGGQSSGNTIYF; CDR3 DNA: TGCGCCAGCACTGAAGATACTCTAGGGGGCCAGAGCTCTGGAAACACCATATATTTT
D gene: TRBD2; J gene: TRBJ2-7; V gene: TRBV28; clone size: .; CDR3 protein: CASSSTGLAGPYEQYF; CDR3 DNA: TGTGCCAGCAGTTCCACGGGACTAGCGGGACCCTACGAGCAGTACTTC
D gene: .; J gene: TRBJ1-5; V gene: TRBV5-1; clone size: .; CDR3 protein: CASSLGTGANQPQHF; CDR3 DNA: TGCGCCAGCAGCTTGGGAACCGGGGCTAATCAGCCCCAGCATTTT
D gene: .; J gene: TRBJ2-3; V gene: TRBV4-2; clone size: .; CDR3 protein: CASSQDLRGQTDTQYF; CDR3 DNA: TGTGCCAGCAGCCAAGATCTGCGGGGACAGACAGATACGCAGTATTTT
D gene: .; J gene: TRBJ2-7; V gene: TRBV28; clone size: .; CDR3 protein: CASQEGGGGGYEQYF; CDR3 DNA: TGTGCCAGCCAGGAGGGGGGGGGCGGGGGCTACGAGCAGTACTTC
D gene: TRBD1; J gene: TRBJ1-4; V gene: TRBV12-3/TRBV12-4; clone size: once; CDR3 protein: CASSQGTGDGLEKLFF; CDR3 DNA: TGTGCCAGCAGCCAAGGGACAGGGGACGGTTTGGAAAAACTGTTTTTT
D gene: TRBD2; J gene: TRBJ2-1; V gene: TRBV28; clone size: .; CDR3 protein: CASSPQVAGGMGSYNEQFF; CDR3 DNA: TGTGCCAGCAGCCCCCAGGTAGCGGGGGGGATGGGATCCTACAATGAGCAGTTCTTC
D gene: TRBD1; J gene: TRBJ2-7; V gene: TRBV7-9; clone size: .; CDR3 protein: CASSLQAGQGRYEQYF; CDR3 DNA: TGTGCCAGCAGCCTCCAGGCCGGACAGGGCCGGTACGAGCAGTACTTC
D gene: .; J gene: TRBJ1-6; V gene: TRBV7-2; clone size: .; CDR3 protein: CASSPQHNNSPLHF; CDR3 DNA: TGTGCCAGCAGCCCGCAACACAATAATTCACCCCTCCACTTT
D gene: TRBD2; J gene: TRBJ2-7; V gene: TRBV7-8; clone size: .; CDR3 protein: CASSSIGTSGSPYEQYF; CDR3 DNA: TGTGCCAGCAGCTCGATCGGGACTAGCGGGAGTCCCTACGAGCAGTACTTC
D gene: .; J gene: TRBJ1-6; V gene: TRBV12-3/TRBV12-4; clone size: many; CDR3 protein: CASSPGLKNSPLHF; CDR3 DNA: TGTGCCAGCAGTCCCGGGCTCAAAAATTCACCCCTCCACTTT
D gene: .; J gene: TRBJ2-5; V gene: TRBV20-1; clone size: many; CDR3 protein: CSAISARGEETQYF; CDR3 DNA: TGCAGTGCTATTTCAGCGAGGGGGGAAGAGACCCAGTACTTC
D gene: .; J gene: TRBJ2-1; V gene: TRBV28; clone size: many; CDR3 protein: CASSFSVGISYNEQFF; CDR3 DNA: TGTGCCAGCAGTTTTTCTGTGGGAATCTCCTACAATGAGCAGTTCTTC
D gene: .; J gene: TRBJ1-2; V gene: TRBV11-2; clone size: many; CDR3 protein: CASTTRGTGYTF; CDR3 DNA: TGTGCCAGCACCACTCGAGGGACTGGCTACACCTTC
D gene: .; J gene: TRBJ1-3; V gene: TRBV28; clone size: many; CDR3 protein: CASSLPSSRDSGNTIYF; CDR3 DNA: TGTGCCAGCAGTTTACCTAGTTCCCGGGACTCTGGAAACACCATATATTTT
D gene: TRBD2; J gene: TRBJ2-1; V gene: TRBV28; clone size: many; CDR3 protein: CASSLGAGAPGDEQFF; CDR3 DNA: TGTGCCAGCAGTTTAGGGGCGGGAGCCCCCGGGGATGAGCAGTTCTTC
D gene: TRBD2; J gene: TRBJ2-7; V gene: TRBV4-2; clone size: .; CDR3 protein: CASSQTLTSGSWSYEQYF; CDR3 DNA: TGTGCCAGCAGCCAAACCTTGACTAGCGGGAGTTGGTCCTACGAGCAGTACTTC
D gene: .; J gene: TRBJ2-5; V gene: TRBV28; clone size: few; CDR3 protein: CASRGSLLRTQYF; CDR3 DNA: TGTGCCAGCAGGGGTTCCTTACTGCGGACCCAGTACTTC